The TCR beta chain under discussion was sequenced for a study of regulatory T cells in long-lasting Graves disease. Study outcomes and limitations: New patients shared about 880 public clonotypes, fewer than the 2,500 to 3,000 shared by persistent patients.

This CDR3 comprises 13 residues. From germline, CDR1 is SQVTM and CDR2 ANQGSEA. With respect to this clonotype: Its target is unknown. An end of the junction differs from the germline gene, which may be a read error.

Noted time point: newly diagnosed GD, antithyroid drugs for less than 3 months. From RNA extracted from PBMCs, the TCR library was made. To make TCR beta libraries, researchers used iRepertoire HTBI primers and Arm-PCR of CDR3 regions. Each CDR3 protein gets one entry after TCRdb re-called the multiplex PCR reads with MiXCR. Among 420,000 or so distinct CDR3 sequences listed, about 17% were seen once. The same sample was also used in a study of T cells in Graves' hyperthyroidism and ophthalmopathy. That paper notes: Recently diagnosed hyperthyroidism of less than 2 months' duration affected patients aged 18 to 65.

The sequence derives from a woman between 18 and 30 years old with Graves disease. This chain joins TRBV29-1 and TRBJ2-3; the D gene is possibly TRBD2 (5 bases). This sample comprised peripheral blood mononuclear cells (PBMCs), obtained at new diagnosis, from a patient treated with antithyroid drugs. CDR3 sequence reads: CSVEGRFTDMQYF. CDR3 DNA: TGCAGCGTTGAAGGGAGGTTCACAGATATGCAGTATTTT.